The 4 T cell receptor beta chains below all came from one sample that was sequenced in a study of shared clonotypes between healthy human individuals. Terminally differentiated effector memory CD45RA+ cells were left out of the naive CD8 fraction, which was CD45RO-negative and positively selected for CCR7. Sequencing used immunoSEQ multiplex PCR; TCRdb keeps in-frame clones, though not all of them. The sample lists under 2,000,000 clones; over 85% were seen once. Source material: naive CD8+ T cells sorted from blood. Source of these receptors: a man aged 18-30 years in good health.

V usage is TRBV7-8 and J usage is TRBJ2-4, with D tentatively TRBD1 (6 bases). The ends were cut back, 5 bases at V and 0 bases at J, with 17 bases in the middle. The CDR3 has 17 amino acids. Germline V gives CDR1 SGHVS, CDR2 FQNEAQ. The CDR3 here is CASSLPYLGAAKNIQYF. Here the CDR3 DNA reads TGTGCCAGCAGCCTGCCCTACTTGGGGGCAGCCAAAAACATTCAGTACTTC.

Remarks on this clone: The identical CDR3 is also encoded by other nucleotide sequences in the sample. The genes are TRBV6-1 and TRBJ1-2, with a tentative D call TRBD1 (5 bases). This CDR3 has 14 amino acids. Looked up from germline, CDR1 is MNHNS and CDR2 is SASEGT. Trimming removed 2 bases at V and 0 bases at J, with 7 bases between. CDR3 protein: CASSERGTNYGYTF. CDR3 sequence (DNA): TGTGCCAGCAGTGAAAGGGGTACTAACTATGGCTACACCTTC.

In the case of this clone: The same CDR3 arises from other DNA sequences in this sample as well. This sequence joins TRBV6-4 and TRBJ1-1; no clear D. Between the trimmed V and J ends, which lost 6 bases and 2 bases, there was a span of 4 bases. Germline V gene lookup returns CDR1 MRHNA and CDR2 SNTAGT. The CDR3 extends over 11 amino acids. This CDR3 reads CASRSNTEAFF. CDR3 DNA sequence: TGTGCCAGCAGGTCAAACACTGAAGCTTTCTTT.

V is TRBV5-1 and J is TRBJ2-2, with 10 bases lining up with TRBD2. CDR3 length: 19 residues. In germline, CDR1 is SGHRS, CDR2 YFSETQ. With 0 bases clipped from V and 0 bases from J, the junction kept 8 bases outside the gene matches. CDR3 bases: TGCGCCAGCAGCTTGGGACTAGCGGGTACCCTGTCGAACACCGGGGAGCTGTTTTTT. This sequence encodes CASSLGLAGTLSNTGELFF.